Reported below is one TCR beta chain. What it recognizes is unknown. Construction of the TCR beta libraries employed iRepertoire HTBI primers in conjunction with Arm-PCR of CDR3 regions. Using its own MiXCR run on the multiplex PCR reads, TCRdb lists one record per CDR3 protein. The sample consists of 600,000 to 850,000 distinct CDR3 sequences, 25% to 30% of them appearing once. These data are taken from a study of regulatory T cells in long-lasting Graves disease. Looking at the study overall: The study counted Graves' disease as persistent given over 5 years of antithyroid drugs and positive TSH receptor antibodies. General study results and limits: Under persistent disease, TRBV28, TRBJ1-2 and TRBJ2-5 were used preferentially.

Noted time point: persistent/refractory GD, antithyroid drugs over 5 years with positive TRAb. PBMC-extracted RNA yielded the TCR library. Diagnosing Graves' disease relied on the American Thyroid Association guidelines. Trimming removed 3 bases at V and 7 bases at J, with 6 bases between. CDR3 length: 11 amino acids. CDR1 MDHEN and CDR2 SYDVKM come from the germline V gene. The material was peripheral blood mononuclear cells (PBMCs), obtained when the disease was refractory, from a patient treated with antithyroid drugs. The gene calls are TRBV28 and TRBJ1-1; D remains ambiguous. This clonotype was obtained from a female donor with Graves disease. CDR3 in DNA: TGTGCCAGCAGTTTTGCCTATGAAGCTTTCTTT. Amino acid sequence: CASSFAYEAFF.